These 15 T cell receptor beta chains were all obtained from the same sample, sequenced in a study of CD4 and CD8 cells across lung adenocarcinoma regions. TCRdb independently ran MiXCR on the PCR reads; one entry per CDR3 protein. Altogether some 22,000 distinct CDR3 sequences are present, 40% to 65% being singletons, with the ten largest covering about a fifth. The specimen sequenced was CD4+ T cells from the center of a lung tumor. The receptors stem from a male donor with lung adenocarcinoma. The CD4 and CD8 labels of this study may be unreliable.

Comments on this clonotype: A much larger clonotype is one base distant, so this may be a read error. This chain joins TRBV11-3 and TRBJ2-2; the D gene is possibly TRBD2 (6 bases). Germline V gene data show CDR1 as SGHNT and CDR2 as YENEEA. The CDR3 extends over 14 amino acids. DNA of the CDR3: TGTGCCATCGCCGGGGCCCCCAGAGGCGGGGCGCTGTTTTTT. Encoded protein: CAIAGAPRGGALFF.

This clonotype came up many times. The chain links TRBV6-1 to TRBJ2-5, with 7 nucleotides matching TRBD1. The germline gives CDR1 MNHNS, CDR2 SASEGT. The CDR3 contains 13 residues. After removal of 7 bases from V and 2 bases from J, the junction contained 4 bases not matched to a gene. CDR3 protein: CASKRQGQETQYF. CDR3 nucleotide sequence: TGTGCCAGCAAACGACAGGGTCAAGAGACCCAGTACTTC.

The CDR3 is CASSLDNRVDYGYTF. The CDR3 nucleotides read TGTGCCAGCAGCTTAGATAACAGGGTGGACTATGGCTACACCTTC. The chain couples TRBV7-2 to TRBJ1-2, with a weak D call TRBD1 (6 bases). Germline V CDR1 and CDR2: SGHTA, FQGNSA. The CDR3 is 15 amino acids. Trimming cost V 1 base and J 3 bases, with 12 bases left between them.

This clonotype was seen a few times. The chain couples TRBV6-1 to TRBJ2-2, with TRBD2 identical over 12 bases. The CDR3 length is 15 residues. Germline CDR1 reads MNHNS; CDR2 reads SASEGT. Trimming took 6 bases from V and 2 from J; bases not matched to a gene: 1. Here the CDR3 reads CASSGLAGNTGELFF. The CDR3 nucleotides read TGTGCCAGCAGCGGACTAGCGGGAAACACCGGGGAGCTGTTTTTT.

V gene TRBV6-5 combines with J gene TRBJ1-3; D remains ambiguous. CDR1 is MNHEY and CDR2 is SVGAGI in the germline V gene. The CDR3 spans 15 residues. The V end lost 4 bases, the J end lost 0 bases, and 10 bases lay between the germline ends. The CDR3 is CASSSTASSGNTIYF. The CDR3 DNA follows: TGTGCCAGCAGTTCAACCGCTAGCTCTGGAAACACCATATATTTT.

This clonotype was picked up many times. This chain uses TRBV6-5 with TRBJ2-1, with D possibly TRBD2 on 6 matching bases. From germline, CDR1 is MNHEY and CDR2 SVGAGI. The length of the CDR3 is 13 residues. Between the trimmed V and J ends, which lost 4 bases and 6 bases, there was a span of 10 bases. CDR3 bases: TGTGCCAGCAGTTTGGACTATCTCAATGAGCAGTTCTTC. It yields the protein CASSLDYLNEQFF.

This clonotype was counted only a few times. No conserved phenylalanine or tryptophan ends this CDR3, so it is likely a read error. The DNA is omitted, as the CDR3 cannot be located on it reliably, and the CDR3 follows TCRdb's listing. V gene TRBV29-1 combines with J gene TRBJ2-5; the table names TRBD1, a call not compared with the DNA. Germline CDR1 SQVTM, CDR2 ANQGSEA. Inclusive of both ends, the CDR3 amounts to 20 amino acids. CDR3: CSWEIQQPPGHGGAKLCTGH.

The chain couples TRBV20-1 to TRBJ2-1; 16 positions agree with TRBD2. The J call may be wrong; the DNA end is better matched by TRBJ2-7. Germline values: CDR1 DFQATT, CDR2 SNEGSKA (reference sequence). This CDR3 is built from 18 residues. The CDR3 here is CSADRGGLAGGGYYEQYF. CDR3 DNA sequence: TGCAGTGCGGACCGGGGGGGACTAGCGGGAGGGGGTTACTACGAGCAGTACTTC.

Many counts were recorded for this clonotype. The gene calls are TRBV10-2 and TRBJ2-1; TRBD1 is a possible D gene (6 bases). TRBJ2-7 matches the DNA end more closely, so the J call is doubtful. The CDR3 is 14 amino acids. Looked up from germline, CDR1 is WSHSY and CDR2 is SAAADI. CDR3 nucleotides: TGCGCCGTCCGGAGGACCCAGGGGACCTACGAGCAGTACTTC. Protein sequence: CAVRRTQGTYEQYF.

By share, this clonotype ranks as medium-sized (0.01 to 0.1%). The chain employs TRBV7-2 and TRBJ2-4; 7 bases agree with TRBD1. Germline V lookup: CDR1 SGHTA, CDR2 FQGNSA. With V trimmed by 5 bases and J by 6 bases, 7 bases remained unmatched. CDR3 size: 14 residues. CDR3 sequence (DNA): TGTGCCAGCAGCAGTCGACAGGGTGTAAACATTCAGTACTTC. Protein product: CASSSRQGVNIQYF.

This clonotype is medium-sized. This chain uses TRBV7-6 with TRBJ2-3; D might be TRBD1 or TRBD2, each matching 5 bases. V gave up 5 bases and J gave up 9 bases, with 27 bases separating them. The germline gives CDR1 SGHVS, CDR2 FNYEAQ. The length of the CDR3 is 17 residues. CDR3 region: CASSPESGAPLGETQYF. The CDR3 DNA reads TGTGCCAGCAGCCCAGAGTCCGGGGCCCCCCTGGGCGAGACGCAGTATTTT.

CDR3 DNA sequence: TGTGCCAGCAGTACATCCTGGTCTAGCGGGAGTATGTATACGCAGTATTTT. Its translation: CASSTSWSSGSMYTQYF. The chain has TRBV27 and TRBJ2-3, with 10 bases identical to TRBD2. The CDR3 length is 17 residues. After removal of 5 bases from V and 7 bases from J, the junction contained 15 bases not matched to a gene. The germline gives CDR1 MNHEY, CDR2 SMNVEV (reference sequence).

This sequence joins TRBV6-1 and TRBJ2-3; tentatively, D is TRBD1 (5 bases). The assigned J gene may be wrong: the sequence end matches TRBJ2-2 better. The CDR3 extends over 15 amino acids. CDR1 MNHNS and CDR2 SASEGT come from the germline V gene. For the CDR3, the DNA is TGTGTCCTGGGCCTCCAGTCTGTAAGCACAGGTGAGCTGTTTTTT. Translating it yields CVLGLQSVSTGELFF.

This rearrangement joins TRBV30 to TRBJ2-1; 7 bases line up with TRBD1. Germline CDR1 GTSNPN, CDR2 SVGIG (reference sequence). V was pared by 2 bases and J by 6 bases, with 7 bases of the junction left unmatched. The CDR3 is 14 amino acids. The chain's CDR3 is CAWSPIGTANEQFF. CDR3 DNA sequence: TGTGCCTGGAGTCCAATTGGGACAGCCAATGAGCAGTTCTTC.

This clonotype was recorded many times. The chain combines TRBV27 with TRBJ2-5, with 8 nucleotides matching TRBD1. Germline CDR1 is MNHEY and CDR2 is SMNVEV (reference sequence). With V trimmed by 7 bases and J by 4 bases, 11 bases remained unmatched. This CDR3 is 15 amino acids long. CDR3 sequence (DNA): TGTGCCAGCACCCTATGCCGGACAGGGACAGAGACCCAGTACTTC. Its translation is CASTLCRTGTETQYF.